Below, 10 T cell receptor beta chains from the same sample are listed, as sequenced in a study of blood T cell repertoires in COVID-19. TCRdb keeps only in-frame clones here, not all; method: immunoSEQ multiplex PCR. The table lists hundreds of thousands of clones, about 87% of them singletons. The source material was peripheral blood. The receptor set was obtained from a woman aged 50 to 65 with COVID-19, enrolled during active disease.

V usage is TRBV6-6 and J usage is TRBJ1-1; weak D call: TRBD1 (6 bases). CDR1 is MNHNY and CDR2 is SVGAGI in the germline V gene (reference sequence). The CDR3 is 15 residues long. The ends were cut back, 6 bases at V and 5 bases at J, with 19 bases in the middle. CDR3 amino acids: CASRPGVDSKTEAFF. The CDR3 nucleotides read TGTGCCAGCAGGCCAGGGGTCGACAGTAAGACTGAAGCTTTCTTT.

CDR3 in DNA: TGTGCCAGCAGCACAAGCGTCACAGGGGATGGCTACACCTTC. Translated: CASSTSVTGDGYTF. This chain joins TRBV6-5 and TRBJ1-2; TRBD1 agrees at 7 bases. V was clipped by 6 bases and J by 6 bases; unmatched bases: 10. Germline lookup yields CDR1 MNHEY and CDR2 SVGAGI. There are 14 residues in the CDR3.

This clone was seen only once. The CDR3 sequence: CASSLDSSEAFF. The CDR3 nucleotides are TGTGCCAGCAGCTTAGATTCTTCTGAAGCTTTCTTT. The rearrangement joins TRBV11-2 to TRBJ1-1; D ambiguous. V was cut by 0 bases and J by 6 bases, with 5 bases left in between. CDR1 and CDR2 (germline): SGHAT, FQNNGV. CDR3 length: 12 amino acids. Variable domain in full (rest from reference TRBV11-2 and TRBJ1-1): EAGVAQSPRYKIIEKRQSVAFWCNPISGHATLYWYQQILGQGPKLLIQFQNNGVVDDSQLPKDRFSAERLKGVDSTLKIQPAKLEDSAVYLCASSLDSSEAFFGQGTRLTVV.

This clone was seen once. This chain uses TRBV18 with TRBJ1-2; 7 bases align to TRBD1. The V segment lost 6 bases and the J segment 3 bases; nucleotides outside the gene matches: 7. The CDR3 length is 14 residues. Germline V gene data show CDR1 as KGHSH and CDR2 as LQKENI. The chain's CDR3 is CASSPTRGDYGYTF. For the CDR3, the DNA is TGTGCCAGCTCTCCGACCAGGGGGGACTATGGCTACACCTTC.

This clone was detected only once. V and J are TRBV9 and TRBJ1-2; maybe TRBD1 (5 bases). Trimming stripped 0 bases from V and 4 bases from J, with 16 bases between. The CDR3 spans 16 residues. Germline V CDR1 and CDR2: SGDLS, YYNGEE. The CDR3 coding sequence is TGTGCCAGCAGCGTAGCTCGGGCGGGGACCACCTATGGCTACACCTTC. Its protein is CASSVARAGTTYGYTF.

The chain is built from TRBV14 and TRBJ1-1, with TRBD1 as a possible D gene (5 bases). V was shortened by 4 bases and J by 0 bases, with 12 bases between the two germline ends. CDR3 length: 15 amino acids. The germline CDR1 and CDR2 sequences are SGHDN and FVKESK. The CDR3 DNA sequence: TGTGCCAGCAGCCGGTCGACAGATATGAACACTGAAGCTTTCTTT. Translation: CASSRSTDMNTEAFF.

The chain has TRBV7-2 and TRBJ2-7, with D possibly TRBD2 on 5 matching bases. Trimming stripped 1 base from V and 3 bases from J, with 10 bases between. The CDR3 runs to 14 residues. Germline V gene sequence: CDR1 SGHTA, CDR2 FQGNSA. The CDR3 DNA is TGTGCCAGCAGCTTAGACCCGGGAAACTACGAGCAGTACTTC. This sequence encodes CASSLDPGNYEQYF.

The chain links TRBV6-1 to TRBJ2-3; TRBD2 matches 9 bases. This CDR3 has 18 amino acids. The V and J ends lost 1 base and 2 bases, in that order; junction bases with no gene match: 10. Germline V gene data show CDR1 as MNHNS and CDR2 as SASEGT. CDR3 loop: CASSEEPWIAGATDTQYF. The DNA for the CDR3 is TGTGCCAGCAGTGAAGAACCCTGGATAGCGGGGGCCACAGATACGCAGTATTTT.

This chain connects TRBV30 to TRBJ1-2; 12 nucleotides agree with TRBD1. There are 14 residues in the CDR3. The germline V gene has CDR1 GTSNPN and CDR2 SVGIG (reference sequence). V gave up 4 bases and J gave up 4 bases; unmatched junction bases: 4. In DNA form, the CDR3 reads TGTGCCTGGACGGGACAGGGGGCATCCTATGGCTACACCTTC. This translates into CAWTGQGASYGYTF.

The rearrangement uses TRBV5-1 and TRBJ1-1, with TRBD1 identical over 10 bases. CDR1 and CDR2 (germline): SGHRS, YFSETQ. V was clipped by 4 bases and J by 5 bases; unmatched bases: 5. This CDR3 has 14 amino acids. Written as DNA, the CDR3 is TGCGCCAGCAGCAAGACAGGGGGCTCGACTGAAGCTTTCTTT. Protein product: CASSKTGGSTEAFF.